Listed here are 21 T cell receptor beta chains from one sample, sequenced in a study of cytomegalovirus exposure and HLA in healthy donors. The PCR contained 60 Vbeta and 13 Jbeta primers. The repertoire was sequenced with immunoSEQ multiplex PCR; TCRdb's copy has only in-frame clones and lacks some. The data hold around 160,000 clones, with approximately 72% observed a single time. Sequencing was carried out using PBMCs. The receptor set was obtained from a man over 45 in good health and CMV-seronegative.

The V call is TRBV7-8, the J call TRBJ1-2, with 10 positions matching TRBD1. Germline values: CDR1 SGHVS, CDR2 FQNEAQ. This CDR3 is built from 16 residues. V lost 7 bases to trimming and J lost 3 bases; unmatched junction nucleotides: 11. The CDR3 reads CASIRTGGTLDYGYTF. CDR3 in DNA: TGTGCCAGCATCAGGACAGGGGGTACCCTAGACTATGGCTACACCTTC.

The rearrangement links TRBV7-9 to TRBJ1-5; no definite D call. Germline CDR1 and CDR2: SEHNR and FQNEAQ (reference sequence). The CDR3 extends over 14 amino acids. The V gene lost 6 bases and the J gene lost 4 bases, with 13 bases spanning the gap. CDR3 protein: CASSRDSLNQPQHF. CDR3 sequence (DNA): TGTGCCAGCAGTCGCGACTCTTTAAATCAGCCCCAGCATTTT.

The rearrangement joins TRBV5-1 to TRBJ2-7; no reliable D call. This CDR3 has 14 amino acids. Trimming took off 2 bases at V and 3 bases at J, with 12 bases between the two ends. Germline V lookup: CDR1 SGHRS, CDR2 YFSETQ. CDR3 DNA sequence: TGCGCCAGCAGCTTAGGCCCTAACTACTACGAGCAGTACTTC. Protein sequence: CASSLGPNYYEQYF.

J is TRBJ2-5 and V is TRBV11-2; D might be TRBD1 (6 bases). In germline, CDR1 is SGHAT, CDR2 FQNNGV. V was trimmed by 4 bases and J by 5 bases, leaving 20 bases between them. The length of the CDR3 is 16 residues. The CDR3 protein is CASSYTAAGVYETQYF. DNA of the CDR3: TGTGCCAGCAGCTACACCGCGGCAGGGGTTTATGAGACCCAGTACTTC.

CDR3 region: CASSFLGAGGAGTDTQYF. The CDR3 nucleotides read TGTGCCAGCAGCTTTTTAGGGGCGGGGGGGGCAGGCACAGATACGCAGTATTTT. The V call is TRBV7-6, the J call TRBJ2-3; 9 bases fit TRBD2. J gave up 1 base and V 3 bases, and 11 bases lay outside the gene matches. The CDR3 has 18 residues. CDR1 and CDR2 from the germline V gene are SGHVS and FNYEAQ.

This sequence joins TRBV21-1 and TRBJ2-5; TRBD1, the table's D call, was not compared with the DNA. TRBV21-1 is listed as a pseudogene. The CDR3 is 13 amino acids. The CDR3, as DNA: TGTGCCAGCAGCAAAGGCAGGCAAGAGACCCAGTACTTC. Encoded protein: CASSKGRQETQYF.

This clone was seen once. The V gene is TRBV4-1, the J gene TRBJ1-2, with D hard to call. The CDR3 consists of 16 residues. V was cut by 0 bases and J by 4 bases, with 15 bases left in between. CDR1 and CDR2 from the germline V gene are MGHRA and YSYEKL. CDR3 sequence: CASSQDTTVKSYGYTF. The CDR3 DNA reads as TGCGCCAGCAGCCAAGACACAACAGTTAAGTCCTATGGCTACACCTTC.

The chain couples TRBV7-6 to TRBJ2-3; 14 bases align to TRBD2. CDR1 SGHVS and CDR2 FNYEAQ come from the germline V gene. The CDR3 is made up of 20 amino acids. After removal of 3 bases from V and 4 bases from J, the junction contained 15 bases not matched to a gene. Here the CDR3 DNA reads TGTGCCAGCAGCTTTACAGAACGGGGGACTAGCGGGGGTAGGGCAGATACGCAGTATTTT. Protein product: CASSFTERGTSGGRADTQYF.

For the CDR3, the DNA is TGTGCCAGCAGTTTAAAGGGGGCGAGGGAGACCCAGTACTTC. It codes for CASSLKGARETQYF. J is TRBJ2-5 and V is TRBV28; TRBD1 agrees at 7 bases. The CDR3 contains 14 residues. The V segment lost 2 bases and the J segment 5 bases; nucleotides outside the gene matches: 5. Germline CDR1 reads MDHEN; CDR2 reads SYDVKM.

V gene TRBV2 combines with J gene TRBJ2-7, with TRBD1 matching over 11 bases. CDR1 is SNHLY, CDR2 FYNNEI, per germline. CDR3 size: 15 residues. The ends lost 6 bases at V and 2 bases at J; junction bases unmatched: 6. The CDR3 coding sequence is TGTGCCAGCAGGACGGGACAGGGGGGCGCCTACGAGCAGTACTTC. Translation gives CASRTGQGGAYEQYF.

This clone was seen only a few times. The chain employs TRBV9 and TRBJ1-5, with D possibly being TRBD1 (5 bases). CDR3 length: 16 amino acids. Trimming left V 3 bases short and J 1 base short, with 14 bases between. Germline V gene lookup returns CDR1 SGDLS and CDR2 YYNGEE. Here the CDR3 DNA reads TGTGCCAGCAGCGCCCAGGGACTGATGAGCAATCAGCCCCAGCATTTT. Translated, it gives CASSAQGLMSNQPQHF.

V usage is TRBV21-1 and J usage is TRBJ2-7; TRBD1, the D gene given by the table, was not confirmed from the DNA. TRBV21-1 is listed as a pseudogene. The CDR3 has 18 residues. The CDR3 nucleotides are TGTGCCAGCAGCATAAAAAGCCTGGGACAGGGGGTCTCCTACGAGCAGTACTTC. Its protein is CASSIKSLGQGVSYEQYF.

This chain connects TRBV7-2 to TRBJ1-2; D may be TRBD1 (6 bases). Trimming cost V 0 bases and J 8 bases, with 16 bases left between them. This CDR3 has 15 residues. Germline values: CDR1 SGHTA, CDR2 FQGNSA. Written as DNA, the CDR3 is TGTGCCAGCAGCTTAGCCCTACAGGGCTTCGGGGGCTACACCTTC. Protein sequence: CASSLALQGFGGYTF.

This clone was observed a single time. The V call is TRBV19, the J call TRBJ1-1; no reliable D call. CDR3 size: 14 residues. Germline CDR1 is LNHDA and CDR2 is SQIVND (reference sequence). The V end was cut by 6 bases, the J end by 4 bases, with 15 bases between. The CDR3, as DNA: TGTGCCAGTAGGGAGGGTCCCGCTGGCACTGAAGCTTTCTTT. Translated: CASREGPAGTEAFF.

CDR3 residues: CSVEGSKQGARDTQYF. CDR3 nucleotide sequence: TGCAGCGTTGAAGGGTCGAAACAGGGGGCGAGAGATACGCAGTATTTT. The chain combines TRBV29-1 with TRBJ2-3; the match to TRBD1 covers 9 bases. The V segment lost 1 base and the J segment 5 bases; nucleotides outside the gene matches: 10. The germline gives CDR1 SQVTM, CDR2 ANQGSEA. The CDR3 loop spans 16 amino acids.

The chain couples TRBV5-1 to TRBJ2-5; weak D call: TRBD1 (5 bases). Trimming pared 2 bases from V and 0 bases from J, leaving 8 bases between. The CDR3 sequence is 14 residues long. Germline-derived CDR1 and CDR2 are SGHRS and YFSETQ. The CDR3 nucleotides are TGCGCCAGCAGCTTCGACAGATACCAAGAGACCCAGTACTTC. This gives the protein CASSFDRYQETQYF.

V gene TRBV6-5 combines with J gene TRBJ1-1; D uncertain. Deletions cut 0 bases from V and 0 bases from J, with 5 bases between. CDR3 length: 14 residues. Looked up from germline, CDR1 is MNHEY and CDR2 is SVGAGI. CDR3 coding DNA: TGTGCCAGCAGTTACTCGAGGGTGAACACTGAAGCTTTCTTT. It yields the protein CASSYSRVNTEAFF.

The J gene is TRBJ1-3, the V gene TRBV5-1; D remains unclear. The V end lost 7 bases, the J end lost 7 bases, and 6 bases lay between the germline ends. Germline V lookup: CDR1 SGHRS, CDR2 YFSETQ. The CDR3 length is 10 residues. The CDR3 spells CASLENTIYF. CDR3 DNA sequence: TGCGCCAGCCTGGAGAACACCATATATTTT.

In nucleotides, the CDR3 is TGTGCCAGCTCACCGGACAGATCCTATGGCTACACCTTC. Translation: CASSPDRSYGYTF. The chain employs TRBV18 and TRBJ1-2; TRBD1 might be the D (6 bases). This CDR3 is 13 amino acids long. The germline V and J ends were trimmed by 3 bases and 4 bases, with 9 bases remaining between them. Germline V lookup: CDR1 KGHSH, CDR2 LQKENI.

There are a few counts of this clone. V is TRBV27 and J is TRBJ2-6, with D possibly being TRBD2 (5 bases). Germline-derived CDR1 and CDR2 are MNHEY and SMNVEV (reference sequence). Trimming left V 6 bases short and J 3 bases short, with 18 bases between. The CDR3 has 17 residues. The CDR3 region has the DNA TGTGCCAGCAGCTTAACGTCGGGTGCGGGTGGGGCCAACGTCCTGACTTTC. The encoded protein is CASSLTSGAGGANVLTF. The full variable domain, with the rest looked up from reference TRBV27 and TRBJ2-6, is EAQVTQNPRYLITVTGKKLTVTCSQNMNHEYMSWYRQDPGLGLRQIYYSMNVEVTDKGDVPEGYKVSRKEKRNFPLILESPSPNQTSLYFCASSLTSGAGGANVLTFGAGSRLTVL.

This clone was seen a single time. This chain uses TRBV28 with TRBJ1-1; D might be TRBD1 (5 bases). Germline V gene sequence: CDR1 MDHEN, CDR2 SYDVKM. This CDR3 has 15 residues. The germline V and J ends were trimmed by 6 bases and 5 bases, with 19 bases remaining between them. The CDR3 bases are TGTGCCAGCAGCGGGGTGGGCATTGGGGGGACTGAAGCTTTCTTT. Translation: CASSGVGIGGTEAFF.